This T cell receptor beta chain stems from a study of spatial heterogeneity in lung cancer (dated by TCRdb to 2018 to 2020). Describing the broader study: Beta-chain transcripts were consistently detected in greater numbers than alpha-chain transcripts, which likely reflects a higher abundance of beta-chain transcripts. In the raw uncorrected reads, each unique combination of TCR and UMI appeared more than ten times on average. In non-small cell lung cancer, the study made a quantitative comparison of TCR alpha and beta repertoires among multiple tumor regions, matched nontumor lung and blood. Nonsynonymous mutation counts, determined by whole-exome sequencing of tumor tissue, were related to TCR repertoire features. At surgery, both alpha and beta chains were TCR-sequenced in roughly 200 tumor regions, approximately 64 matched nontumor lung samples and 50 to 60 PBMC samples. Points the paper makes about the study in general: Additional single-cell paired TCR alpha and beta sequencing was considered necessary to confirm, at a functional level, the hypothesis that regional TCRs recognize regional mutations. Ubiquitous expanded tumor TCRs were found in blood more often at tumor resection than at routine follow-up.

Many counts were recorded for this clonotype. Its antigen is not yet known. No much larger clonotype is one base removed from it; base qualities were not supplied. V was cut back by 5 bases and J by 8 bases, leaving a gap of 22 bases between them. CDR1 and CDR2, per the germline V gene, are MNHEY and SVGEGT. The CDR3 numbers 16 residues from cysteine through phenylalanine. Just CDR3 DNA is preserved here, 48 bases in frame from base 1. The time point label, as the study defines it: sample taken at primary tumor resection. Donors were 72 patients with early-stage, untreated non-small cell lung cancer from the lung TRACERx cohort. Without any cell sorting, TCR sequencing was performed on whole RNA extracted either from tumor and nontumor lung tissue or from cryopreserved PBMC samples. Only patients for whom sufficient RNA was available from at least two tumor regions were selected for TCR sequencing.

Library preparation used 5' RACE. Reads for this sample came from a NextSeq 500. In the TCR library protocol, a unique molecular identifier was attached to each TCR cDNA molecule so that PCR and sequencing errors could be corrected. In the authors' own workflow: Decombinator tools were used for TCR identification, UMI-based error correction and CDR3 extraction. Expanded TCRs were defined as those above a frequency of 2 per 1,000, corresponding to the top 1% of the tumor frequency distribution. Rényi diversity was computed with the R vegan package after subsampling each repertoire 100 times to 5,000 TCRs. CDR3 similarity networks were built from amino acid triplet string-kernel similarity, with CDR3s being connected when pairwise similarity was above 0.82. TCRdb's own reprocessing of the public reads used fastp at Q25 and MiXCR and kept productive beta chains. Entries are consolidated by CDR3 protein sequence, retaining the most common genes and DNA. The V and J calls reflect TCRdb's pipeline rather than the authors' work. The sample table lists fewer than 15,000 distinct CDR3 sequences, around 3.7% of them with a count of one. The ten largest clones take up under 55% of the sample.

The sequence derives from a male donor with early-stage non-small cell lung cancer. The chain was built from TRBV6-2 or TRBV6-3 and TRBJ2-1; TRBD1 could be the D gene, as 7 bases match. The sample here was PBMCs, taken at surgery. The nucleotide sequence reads TGTGCCAGCAGTGACCCCGGGGCAGGGGGGACCGATGAGCAGTTCTTC. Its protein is CASSDPGAGGTDEQFF.